These 27 T cell receptor beta chains originate from one sample sequenced in a study of T cell changes during pregnancy in multiple sclerosis. The table came from immunoSEQ multiplex PCR; TCRdb's copy has only in-frame clones and leaves some out. The repertoire holds about 97,000 clones, 90% seen once, with around 0.8% in the top ten. Source: peripheral blood, taken in the second trimester of pregnancy. The receptors originated from a female donor in good health, enrolled as a control in a pregnancy study.

This chain links TRBV5-4 with TRBJ2-4, with 8 bases identical to TRBD2. The CDR3 is 18 residues long. The junction had 20 bases not matched to a gene; V was cut back by 4 bases and J by 8 bases. Looked up from germline, CDR1 is SGHNT and CDR2 is YYREEE (reference sequence). In nucleotides, the CDR3 is TGTGCCAGCAGCCCGGGGGGGCTCGGGACCCCTGGGGATTACATTCAGTACTTC. It encodes CASSPGGLGTPGDYIQYF.

This chain connects TRBV19 to TRBJ1-5; 10 nucleotides match TRBD1. V was pared by 4 bases and J by 4 bases, with 7 bases of the junction left unmatched. There are 16 residues in the CDR3. Germline CDR1 LNHDA, CDR2 SQIVND (reference sequence). CDR3 region: CASSTQRTGGNQPQHF. In nucleotides, the CDR3 is TGTGCCAGTAGTACCCAGAGGACAGGGGGTAATCAGCCCCAGCATTTT. Complete variable domain (other parts from reference TRBV19 and TRBJ1-5): DGGITQSPKYLFRKEGQNVTLSCEQNLNHDAMYWYRQDPGQGLRLIYYSQIVNDFQKGDIAEGYSVSREKKESFPLTVTSAQKNPTAFYLCASSTQRTGGNQPQHFGDGTRLSIL.

This chain links TRBV6-1 with TRBJ1-2; no firm D call. CDR1 is MNHNS and CDR2 is SASEGT in the germline V gene. The ends were cut back, 1 base at V and 8 bases at J, with 8 bases in the middle. The CDR3 is made up of 12 amino acids. As DNA, the CDR3 is TGTGCCAGCAGTGAAGACAGAAGGGGCTACACCTTC. Its translation is CASSEDRRGYTF.

V usage is TRBV25-1 and J usage is TRBJ1-6; 7 bases are a match to TRBD1. The CDR3 is 15 amino acids. V lost 3 bases, J lost 9 bases, and 8 bases stayed unmatched. Germline V lookup: CDR1 MGHDK, CDR2 SYGVNS. CDR3 in DNA: TGTGCCAGCAGTGATCAGACAGGGCAGGCTTCACCCCTCCACTTT. Its protein product is CASSDQTGQASPLHF. The complete variable domain, with remaining parts taken from reference TRBV25-1 and TRBJ1-6, reads EADIYQTPRYLVIGTGKKITLECSQTMGHDKMYWYQQDPGMELHLIHYSYGVNSTEKGDLSSESTVSRIRTEHFPLTLESARPSHTSQYLCASSDQTGQASPLHFGNGTRLTVT.

In this sample, this clone turned up many times. V is TRBV19 and J is TRBJ2-7, with 9 bases aligning to TRBD1. Trimming removed 7 bases from V and 5 bases from J; junction bases left unmatched: 9. The CDR3 totals 14 residues. Germline lookup yields CDR1 LNHDA and CDR2 SQIVND (reference sequence). The CDR3 bases are TGTGCCAGTACCGGACAGGGGTCGGTCGACGAGCAGTACTTC. This encodes CASTGQGSVDEQYF.

This clone was seen a single time. The chain links TRBV28 to TRBJ1-2; D uncertain. CDR3 length equals 13 residues. Germline assignment: CDR1 MDHEN and CDR2 SYDVKM. The V gene lost 7 bases and the J gene lost 2 bases, with 11 bases spanning the gap. The CDR3 loop is CASTFNENYGYTF. The CDR3 DNA reads as TGTGCCAGCACCTTTAACGAGAACTATGGCTACACCTTC.

The V gene is TRBV6-4, the J gene TRBJ2-3; TRBD2 agrees at 10 bases. Trimming cost V 0 bases and J 4 bases; bases outside gene matches: 1. Germline values: CDR1 MRHNA, CDR2 SNTAGT. The CDR3 consists of 15 residues. The CDR3, as DNA: TGTGCCAGCAGTGACTCACTAGCGGGACCAGATACGCAGTATTTT. Protein: CASSDSLAGPDTQYF.

This chain links TRBV28 with TRBJ2-2; weak D call: TRBD1 (6 bases). Germline V gene lookup returns CDR1 MDHEN and CDR2 SYDVKM. V lost 3 bases, J lost 2 bases, and 10 bases lay in between. This CDR3 contains 15 residues. Here the CDR3 DNA reads TGTGCCAGCAGTTTTAGGACAGCAAACACCGGGGAGCTGTTTTTT. As protein: CASSFRTANTGELFF. Full variable domain (rest looked up from reference TRBV28 and TRBJ2-2): DVKVTQSSRYLVKRTGEKVFLECVQDMDHENMFWYRQDPGLGLRLIYFSYDVKMKEKGDIPEGYSVSREKKERFSLILESASTNQTSMYLCASSFRTANTGELFFGEGSRLTVL.

The chain carries TRBV10-3 and TRBJ2-1; 8 positions match TRBD2. The germline V gene has CDR1 ENHRY and CDR2 SYGVKD. The CDR3 contains 12 residues. V shed 7 bases, J shed 6 bases, and the junction held 2 bases outside the gene matches. CDR3 amino acids: CAITGGGNEQFF. In DNA, the CDR3 is TGTGCCATCACGGGAGGGGGCAATGAGCAGTTCTTC.

This chain connects TRBV19 to TRBJ2-7; 7 positions agree with TRBD1. Germline V gene data show CDR1 as LNHDA and CDR2 as SQIVND (reference sequence). V gave up 7 bases and J gave up 0 bases; unmatched junction bases: 6. The CDR3 totals 14 residues. CDR3 region: CASKDRRGSYEQYF. For the CDR3, the DNA is TGTGCCAGTAAGGACAGGAGAGGCTCCTACGAGCAGTACTTC. Full variable domain (remainder filled in from reference TRBV19 and TRBJ2-7): DGGITQSPKYLFRKEGQNVTLSCEQNLNHDAMYWYRQDPGQGLRLIYYSQIVNDFQKGDIAEGYSVSREKKESFPLTVTSAQKNPTAFYLCASKDRRGSYEQYFGPGTRLTVT.

This chain connects TRBV9 to TRBJ2-1, with a tentative D call TRBD2 (6 bases). V lost 3 bases and J lost 7, with 20 bases in between. This CDR3 has 16 residues. Germline CDR1 is SGDLS and CDR2 is YYNGEE. CDR3 nucleotides: TGTGCCAGCAGCGCCGTGGACTATCGACCCGGTAATGAGCAGTTCTTC. This sequence encodes CASSAVDYRPGNEQFF.

The genes are TRBV16 and TRBJ1-3; D unresolved. CDR3 length: 20 residues. Trimming took 5 bases from V and 0 from J, leaving 26 bases between them. From germline, CDR1 is KGHSY and CDR2 FQNENV. The DNA of the CDR3 is TGTGCCAGCAGCTTCCTCCTCCCACGGTTTCAGAGAGGCTCTGGAAACACCATATATTTT. It codes for CASSFLLPRFQRGSGNTIYF. The whole variable domain, filled in from reference TRBV16 and TRBJ1-3, reads GEEVAQTPKHLVRGEGQKAKLYCAPIKGHSYVFWYQQVLKNEFKFLISFQNENVFDETGMPKERFSAKCLPNSPCSLEIQATKLEDSAVYFCASSFLLPRFQRGSGNTIYFGEGSWLTVV.

The genes are TRBV27 and TRBJ1-2; TRBD1 aligns across 7 bases. The V and J ends lost 7 bases and 8 bases, in that order; junction bases with no gene match: 7. The CDR3 length is 12 residues. Germline CDR1 and CDR2: MNHEY and SMNVEV (reference sequence). In DNA, the CDR3 is TGTGCCAGCAAACAGGGGTCGGGAGGCTACACCTTC. As protein: CASKQGSGGYTF.

The chain links TRBV6-5 to TRBJ1-1; D gene ambiguous. Germline V lookup: CDR1 MNHEY, CDR2 SVGAGI. The CDR3 is 14 residues long. V was clipped by 8 bases and J by 2 bases, with 15 bases between them. DNA of the CDR3: TGTGCCAGCCGGGGAGGGTCTCTAAACACTGAAGCTTTCTTT. It yields the protein CASRGGSLNTEAFF.

V gene TRBV18 combines with J gene TRBJ1-4; D unresolved. The CDR3 extends over 13 amino acids. The germline V gene encodes CDR1 KGHSH and CDR2 LQKENI. V shed 6 bases and J shed 4 bases, with 9 bases lying between them. For the CDR3, the DNA is TGTGCCAGCTCCCCGAGCATTAATGAAAAACTGTTTTTT. It yields the protein CASSPSINEKLFF.

The CDR3 coding sequence is TGCGCCAGCAGCTTGGAGGTCAGGGGCGCCACCGGGGAGCTGTTTTTT. This sequence encodes CASSLEVRGATGELFF. The V call is TRBV5-1, the J call TRBJ2-2; D is perhaps TRBD1 (6 bases). The CDR3 runs to 16 residues. Per the germline V gene, CDR1 is SGHRS and CDR2 is YFSETQ. Trimming shortened V by 0 bases and J by 4 bases, and 13 bases separated the two germline ends.

The chain carries TRBV5-4 and TRBJ2-3; 11 bases are a match to TRBD2. The V gene end was trimmed by 3 bases and the J gene end by 3 bases; junction bases not matched to a gene: 6. CDR3 length: 16 residues. Germline V gene sequence: CDR1 SGHNT, CDR2 YYREEE (reference sequence). The CDR3: CASSSPLAGGTDTQYF. The CDR3 DNA follows: TGTGCCAGCAGCTCCCCCCTAGCGGGAGGAACAGATACGCAGTATTTT.

V usage is TRBV7-2 and J usage is TRBJ1-2, with D perhaps TRBD1 (5 bases). CDR1 and CDR2 (germline): SGHTA, FQGNSA. Trimming shortened V by 3 bases and J by 4 bases, and 12 bases separated the two germline ends. This CDR3 contains 14 residues. In DNA, the CDR3 is TGTGCCAGCAGCTTCCCCGACAGATCCTATGGCTACACCTTC. Translating gives CASSFPDRSYGYTF.

This sequence joins TRBV9 and TRBJ1-6, with a tentative D call TRBD1 (5 bases). CDR3 length equals 14 residues. V was clipped by 2 bases and J by 10 bases, with 13 bases between them. Germline V gene lookup returns CDR1 SGDLS and CDR2 YYNGEE. This chain's CDR3 is CASSVTGSKSPLHF. CDR3 in DNA: TGTGCCAGCAGCGTTACAGGTAGTAAATCACCCCTCCACTTT.

V usage is TRBV5-4 and J usage is TRBJ2-2; a possible D gene is TRBD1 (5 bases). The CDR3 is 15 amino acids. V dropped 4 bases and J dropped 3 bases, with 13 bases sitting between them. Per germline, CDR1 SGHNT and CDR2 YYREEE (reference sequence). CDR3 sequence (DNA): TGTGCCAGCAGCGCGGTGGGGCAGCACACCGGGGAGCTGTTTTTT. This encodes CASSAVGQHTGELFF. The full variable domain, completed using reference TRBV5-4 and TRBJ2-2, is ETGVTQSPTHLIKTRGQQVTLRCSSQSGHNTVSWYQQALGQGPQFIFQYYREEENGRGNFPPRFSGLQFPNYSSELNVNALELDDSALYLCASSAVGQHTGELFFGEGSRLTVL.

The chain couples TRBV7-8 to TRBJ2-1; TRBD1 matches at 9 bases. CDR1 is SGHVS and CDR2 is FQNEAQ in the germline V gene. The CDR3 consists of 13 residues. Trimming took 5 bases from V and 6 from J; bases not matched to a gene: 2. As DNA, the CDR3 is TGTGCCAGCAGCACGACAGGGGGCAATGAGCAGTTCTTC. Its protein is CASSTTGGNEQFF.

The CDR3 loop is CASSPAGDRNTIYF. DNA of the CDR3: TGTGCCAGCTCACCGGCAGGGGACAGAAACACCATATATTTT. This sequence joins TRBV18 and TRBJ1-3, with D possibly TRBD1 on 6 matching bases. CDR1 is KGHSH, CDR2 LQKENI, per germline. This CDR3 is 14 amino acids long. The germline V and J ends were trimmed by 3 bases and 5 bases, with 11 bases remaining between them.

The chain combines TRBV19 with TRBJ1-1; D gene unclear. The CDR3 runs 12 residues. CDR1 and CDR2 (germline): LNHDA, SQIVND (reference sequence). Trimming removed 8 bases at V and 4 bases at J, with 11 bases between. CDR3 region: CASLLGGTEAFF. CDR3 sequence (DNA): TGTGCCAGTTTATTAGGAGGCACTGAAGCTTTCTTT.

This sequence joins TRBV5-1 and TRBJ1-1; D is undetermined. Trimming stripped 3 bases from V and 2 bases from J, with 11 bases between. This CDR3 is built from 14 residues. Germline CDR1 is SGHRS and CDR2 is YFSETQ. This CDR3 is CASSSQITNTEAFF. CDR3 nucleotides: TGCGCCAGCAGCTCGCAAATCACAAACACTGAAGCTTTCTTT. The entire variable domain, with the rest obtained from reference TRBV5-1 and TRBJ1-1, is as follows: KAGVTQTPRYLIKTRGQQVTLSCSPISGHRSVSWYQQTPGQGLQFLFEYFSETQRNKGNFPGRFSGRQFSNSRSEMNVSTLELGDSALYLCASSSQITNTEAFFGQGTRLTVV.

This clone occurred once. This chain links TRBV19 with TRBJ1-5, with TRBD1 matching 9 bases. The trim removed 3 bases at V and 6 bases at J, leaving 3 bases unmatched. The CDR3 has 14 amino acids. CDR1 is LNHDA and CDR2 is SQIVND in the germline V gene (reference sequence). CDR3 DNA sequence: TGTGCCAGTAGTATGGGGACAGGGCCTCAGCCCCAGCATTTT. Translating it yields CASSMGTGPQPQHF.

This chain uses TRBV6-1 with TRBJ1-6; 7 bases line up with TRBD1. J was trimmed by 9 bases and V by 5 bases; bases with no gene match: 7. CDR1 is MNHNS and CDR2 is SASEGT in the germline V gene. The CDR3 sequence is 14 residues long. The DNA of the CDR3 is TGTGCCAGCAGTTCGACAGGGTCCTCTTCACCCCTCCACTTT. Its translation is CASSSTGSSSPLHF.

This clone was counted a single time. This rearrangement joins TRBV9 to TRBJ1-3, with TRBD1 identical over 7 bases. Germline V gene lookup returns CDR1 SGDLS and CDR2 YYNGEE. The CDR3 extends over 16 amino acids. Unmatched junction bases numbered 10, after V lost 3 bases and J lost 4 bases. The CDR3 nucleotides are TGTGCCAGCAGCGATGGAGACAGGGAATGGGGAAACACCATATATTTT. It translates to CASSDGDREWGNTIYF. Variable domain in full (rest from reference TRBV9 and TRBJ1-3): DSGVTQTPKHLITATGQRVTLRCSPRSGDLSVYWYQQSLDQGLQFLIQYYNGEERAKGNILERFSAQQFPDLHSELNLSSLELGDSALYFCASSDGDREWGNTIYFGEGSWLTVV.